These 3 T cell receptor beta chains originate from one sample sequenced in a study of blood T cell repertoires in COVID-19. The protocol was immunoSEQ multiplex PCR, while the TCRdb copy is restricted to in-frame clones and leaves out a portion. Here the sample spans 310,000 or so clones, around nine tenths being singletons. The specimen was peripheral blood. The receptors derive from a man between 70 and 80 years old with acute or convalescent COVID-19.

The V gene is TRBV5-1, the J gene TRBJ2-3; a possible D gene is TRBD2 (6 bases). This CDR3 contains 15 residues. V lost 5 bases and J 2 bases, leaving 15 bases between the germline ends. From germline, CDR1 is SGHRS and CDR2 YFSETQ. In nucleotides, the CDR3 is TGCGCCAGCAGTCCCGGGAGCACAAACACAGATACGCAGTATTTT. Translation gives CASSPGSTNTDTQYF.

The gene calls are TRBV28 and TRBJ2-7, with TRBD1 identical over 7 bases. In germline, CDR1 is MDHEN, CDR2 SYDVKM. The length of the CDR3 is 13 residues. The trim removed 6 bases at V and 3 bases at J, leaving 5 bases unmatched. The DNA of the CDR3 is TGTGCCAGCAGGCGCGGACAGGTCTACGAGCAGTACTTC. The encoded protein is CASRRGQVYEQYF.

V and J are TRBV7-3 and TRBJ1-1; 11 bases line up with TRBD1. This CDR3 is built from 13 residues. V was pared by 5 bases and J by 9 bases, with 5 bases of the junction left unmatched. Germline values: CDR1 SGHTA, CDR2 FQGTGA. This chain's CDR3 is CASSAGTGGKAFF. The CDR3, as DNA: TGTGCCAGCAGCGCCGGGACAGGGGGTAAAGCTTTCTTT.